A selection of T cell receptor beta chains follows, all from one sample in a study of immune cell composition in non-small cell lung cancer. Sequencing was performed with immunoSEQ multiplex PCR; in TCRdb, only in-frame clones are kept and a portion is missing. Of under 6,000 clones listed, around nine tenths were seen once; the top ten hold around 6.1%. Input material: non-adjacent lung tissue. Receptor source: a human donor with non-small cell lung cancer. Some clones in this sample may be carry-over from other donors' samples. The CDR3 runs from the conserved cysteine through the conserved F or W. The D gene is left open where the match is weak. Some rows mark clone size as missing; the rest say once, few, many or name a class of expanded clone.

>.|TRBV7-8|.|TRBJ1-2
CASSPDAGHYGYTF
TGTGCCAGCAGCCCCGATGCAGGCCACTATGGCTACACCTTC
>.|TRBV6-6|.|TRBJ2-4
CASKIDRRGIQYF
TGTGCCAGCAAAATCGACCGCAGAGGCATTCAGTACTTC
>few|TRBV14|TRBD1|TRBJ1-2
CASSRTGEHGYTF
TGTGCCAGCAGCCGGACAGGGGAACATGGCTACACCTTC
>.|TRBV29-1|TRBD1|TRBJ2-1
CSYRDRGLKGFF
TGCAGCTACCGGGACAGGGGGCTTAAGGGGTTCTTC
>.|TRBV15|.|TRBJ1-2
CATSSGTNYGYTF
TGTGCCACCAGCAGCGGGACAAACTATGGCTACACCTTC
>.|TRBV7-3|TRBD1|TRBJ2-1
CASSTGTGGTYNEQFF
TGTGCCAGCAGCACCGGGACAGGGGGAACCTACAATGAGCAGTTCTTC
>.|TRBV7-8|TRBD1|TRBJ1-4
CASSTLVAGGQEKLFF
TGTGCCAGCAGCACACTGGTGGCAGGGGGGCAAGAAAAACTGTTTTTT
>.|TRBV7-9|.|TRBJ2-1
CASSLGRNEQFF
TGTGCCAGCAGCTTAGGTCGCAATGAGCAGTTCTTC
>.|TRBV29-1|TRBD1|TRBJ2-3
CSVSRTGATDTQYF
TGCAGCGTCAGCCGTACAGGGGCAACAGATACGCAGTATTTT
>.|TRBV29-1|.|TRBJ2-3
CSVASAITDTQYF
TGCAGCGTTGCTAGCGCAATCACAGATACGCAGTATTTT
>.|TRBV5-5|TRBD1|TRBJ1-5
CASSVTGVGNQPQHF
TGTGCCAGCAGCGTGACAGGGGTAGGGAATCAGCCCCAGCATTTT
>.|TRBV4-1|.|TRBJ2-3
CASSQDVGGGVSTDTQYF
TGCGCCAGCAGCCAAGACGTAGGCGGGGGCGTCAGCACAGATACGCAGTATTTT
>.|TRBV18|TRBD1|TRBJ2-1
CASSQTGQDNEQFF
TGTGCCAGCTCACAGACCGGACAGGACAATGAGCAGTTCTTC
>.|TRBV13|.|TRBJ2-1
CASSDTRSSYNEQFF
TGTGCCAGCAGCGACACTAGAAGCTCCTACAATGAGCAGTTCTTC
>.|TRBV5-4|.|TRBJ1-2
CASSPEGFFNGYTF
TGTGCCAGCAGTCCCGAGGGTTTTTTCAATGGCTACACCTTC
>.|TRBV28|TRBD2|TRBJ2-4
CASSLAGDPKNIQYF
TGTGCCAGCAGTTTAGCGGGAGACCCCAAAAACATTCAGTACTTC
>.|TRBV18|.|TRBJ2-1
CASSTGQSDVNEQFF
TGTGCCAGCTCAACAGGACAGAGTGATGTCAATGAGCAGTTCTTC
>.|TRBV7-2|.|TRBJ2-7
CASSLDAGFGEQYF
TGTGCCAGCAGCTTAGACGCGGGATTTGGAGAGCAGTACTTC
>.|TRBV11-1|.|TRBJ1-4
CASSRRENEKLFF
TGTGCCAGCAGCCGCCGGGAGAATGAAAAACTGTTTTTT
>.|TRBV5-1|.|TRBJ2-5
CASSLLPSKETQYF
TGCGCCAGCAGCTTATTGCCTAGCAAGGAGACCCAGTACTTC
>.|TRBV27|TRBD2|TRBJ2-1
CASRHRPGLAGVPSYNEQFF
TGTGCCAGCAGGCATCGACCGGGACTAGCGGGAGTTCCCTCCTACAATGAGCAGTTCTTC
>.|TRBV21-1|.|TRBJ1-2
CASTFKEQGDYGYTF
TGTGCCAGCACCTTTAAGGAACAGGGCGACTATGGCTACACCTTC
>.|TRBV11-3|.|TRBJ2-1
CASSLGQGESNEQFF
TGTGCCAGCAGCTTAGGCCAGGGCGAGAGTAATGAGCAGTTCTTC
>.|TRBV9|.|TRBJ2-5
CASSVGENLQTQYF
TGTGCCAGCAGCGTAGGGGAGAACTTGCAGACCCAGTACTTC
>.|TRBV9|TRBD1|TRBJ1-1
CASSDPGQGSTEAFF
TGTGCCAGCAGCGACCCGGGACAGGGGTCCACTGAAGCTTTCTTT
>.|TRBV19|TRBD1|TRBJ1-5
CATSRQGIFNQPQHF
TGTGCCACCTCCCGACAGGGAATATTCAATCAGCCCCAGCATTTT
>once|TRBV7-8|.|TRBJ2-5
CASSLYVKTQYF
TGTGCCAGCAGCCTCTATGTGAAGACCCAGTACTTC
>.|TRBV4-1|.|TRBJ2-7
CASSQERGEQYF
TGCGCCAGCAGCCAAGAGCGAGGGGAGCAGTACTTC
>.|TRBV10-3|TRBD1|TRBJ2-2
CAISKQGSNTGELFF
TGTGCCATCAGTAAACAGGGGAGCAATACCGGGGAGCTGTTTTTT